This is a list of T cell receptor beta chains from one sample in a study of follicular helper T cells after annual influenza vaccination. Method: immunoSEQ multiplex PCR; TCRdb's copy keeps in-frame clones and lacks some. This sample has roughly 5,900 clones, with 75% to 85% found just once. The sample consisted of CXCR5- memory CD4+ T cells sorted from blood, taken on the day of influenza vaccination. The receptors were gathered from an adult who received the influenza vaccine. The CDR3 runs from the conserved cysteine through the conserved F or W. A D gene is named only where the DNA matches it firmly. Size is omitted from some rows. Given values are once, few, many or a class for expanded clones.

j_gene,d_gene,v_gene,abundance,CDR3aa,CDR3nt
TRBJ2-2,TRBD2,TRBV6-6,-,CASSGTGLASPGELFF,TGTGCCAGCAGCGGGACGGGACTAGCGTCGCCCGGGGAGCTGTTTTTT
TRBJ1-5,-,TRBV19,-,CASSSQGLEPQHF,TGTGCCAGTAGTAGTCAGGGTTTGGAGCCCCAGCATTTT
TRBJ2-5,-,TRBV2,-,CASSEETTSETQYF,TGTGCCAGCAGCGAGGAGACTACGTCGGAGACCCAGTACTTC
TRBJ2-7,-,TRBV18,-,CASSPGLVLALSEQYF,TGTGCCAGCTCACCCGGACTGGTGCTTGCTTTATCTGAGCAGTACTTC
TRBJ1-5,-,TRBV27,few,CASSGRRGLPSQHF,TGTGCCAGCAGTGGCCGGCGAGGGCTCCCTTCCCAGCATTTT
TRBJ2-7,-,TRBV25-1,-,CASSEFRGLVYEQYF,TGTGCCAGCAGTGAATTTCGGGGGTTAGTCTACGAGCAGTACTTC
TRBJ1-5,TRBD1,TRBV19,-,CASSIRRDRFYSNQPQHF,TGTGCCAGTAGTATTCGGCGGGACAGGTTTTATAGCAATCAGCCCCAGCATTTT
TRBJ1-5,TRBD1,TRBV6-5,-,CASSLTGVNQPQHF,TGTGCCAGCAGCCTGACAGGGGTTAATCAGCCCCAGCATTTT
TRBJ1-2,-,TRBV4-2,-,CASSQDQFPDSYGYTF,TGTGCCAGCAGCCAAGATCAGTTCCCAGACTCCTATGGCTACACCTTC
TRBJ1-2,-,TRBV7-9,-,CASSLGGASYTF,TGTGCCAGCAGCCTAGGGGGGGCGAGCTACACCTTC
TRBJ1-2,-,TRBV13,once,CASSLGTARGGYTF,TGTGCCAGCAGCTTAGGGACAGCGAGGGGTGGCTACACCTTC
TRBJ1-1,-,TRBV29-1,-,CSVGGFNTEAFF,TGCAGCGTTGGAGGGTTTAATACTGAAGCTTTCTTT
TRBJ1-2,-,TRBV14,once,CASSLGGWYGYTF,TGTGCCAGCAGCTTGGGGGGATGGTATGGCTACACCTTC
TRBJ2-7,TRBD1,TRBV6-5,-,CASSYQGQGYEQYF,TGTGCCAGCAGTTACCAGGGACAGGGGTACGAGCAGTACTTC
TRBJ1-1,TRBD1,TRBV18,-,CASSRDRVHTEAFF,TGTGCCAGCTCACGAGACAGGGTTCACACTGAAGCTTTCTTT
TRBJ1-1,TRBD1,TRBV29-1,-,CSARGAGTEAFF,TGCAGCGCCAGGGGGGCTGGCACTGAAGCTTTCTTT
TRBJ2-5,-,TRBV7-8,once,CASSSGPQETQYF,TGTGCCAGCAGCTCCGGGCCCCAAGAGACCCAGTACTTC
TRBJ1-1,-,TRBV2,once,CASSKGNTEAFF,TGTGCCAGCAGCAAGGGGAACACTGAAGCTTTCTTT
TRBJ2-7,-,TRBV20-1,few,CSARGAVEQYF,TGCAGTGCTAGAGGTGCGGTGGAGCAGTACTTC
TRBJ2-5,-,TRBV13,-,CASSLDPGRETQYF,TGTGCCAGCAGCCTAGACCCCGGAAGAGAGACCCAGTACTTC
TRBJ2-7,-,TRBV11-3,-,CASSLWSISYEQYF,TGTGCCAGCAGCTTATGGAGTATCTCCTACGAGCAGTACTTC
TRBJ1-4,-,TRBV18,-,CASSLRDSKLFF,TGTGCCAGCTCACTCCGGGATTCAAAACTGTTTTTT
TRBJ2-3,TRBD2,TRBV2,-,CASVGRGGRTDTQYF,TGTGCCAGCGTCGGTCGCGGGGGACGCACAGATACGCAGTATTTT
TRBJ2-5,-,TRBV19,-,CASSTQGAQETQYF,TGTGCCAGTAGTACGCAGGGCGCCCAAGAGACCCAGTACTTC
TRBJ1-2,-,TRBV5-6,once,CASSPGYGGGYTF,TGTGCCAGCAGCCCTGGGTATGGTGGTGGCTACACCTTC
TRBJ1-2,-,TRBV10-3,once,CAITNGDGYGYTF,TGTGCCATCACGAACGGGGATGGTTATGGCTACACCTTC
TRBJ1-1,TRBD1,TRBV11-2,once,CASSSQGARTEAFF,TGTGCCAGCAGCTCCCAGGGGGCAAGGACTGAAGCTTTCTTT
TRBJ2-1,-,TRBV15,-,CATSRDGARRVSNEQFF,TGTGCCACCAGCAGAGATGGGGCTAGACGGGTATCCAATGAGCAGTTCTTC